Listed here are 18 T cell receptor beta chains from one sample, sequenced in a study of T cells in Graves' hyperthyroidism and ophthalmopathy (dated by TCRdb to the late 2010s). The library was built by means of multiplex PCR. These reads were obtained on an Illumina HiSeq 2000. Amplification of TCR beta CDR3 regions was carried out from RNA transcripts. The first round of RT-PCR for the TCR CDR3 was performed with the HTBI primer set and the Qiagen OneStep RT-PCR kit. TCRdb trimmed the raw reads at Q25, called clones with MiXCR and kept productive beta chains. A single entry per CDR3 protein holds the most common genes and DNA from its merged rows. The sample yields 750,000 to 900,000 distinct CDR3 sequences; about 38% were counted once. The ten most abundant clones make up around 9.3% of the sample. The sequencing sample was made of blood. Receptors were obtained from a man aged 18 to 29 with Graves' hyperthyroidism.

This CDR3 reads CASSRRTGKAFF. The CDR3 coding sequence is TGTGCCAGCAGCCGGCGGACAGGGAAAGCTTTCTTT. The J gene is TRBJ1-1, the V gene TRBV5-8, with TRBD1 identical over 8 bases. V trimming: 4 bases; J trimming: 9 bases; junction bases outside the gene matches: 5. The germline CDR1 and CDR2 sequences are SGHTS and YDEGEE. This CDR3 has 12 residues. The full variable domain, in which reference TRBV5-8 and TRBJ1-1 provide the parts outside the CDR3, is EAGVTQSPTHLIKTRGQQATLRCSPISGHTSVYWYQQALGLGLQFLLWYDEGEERNRGNFPPRFSGRQFPNYSSELNVNALELEDSALYLCASSRRTGKAFFGQGTRLTVV.

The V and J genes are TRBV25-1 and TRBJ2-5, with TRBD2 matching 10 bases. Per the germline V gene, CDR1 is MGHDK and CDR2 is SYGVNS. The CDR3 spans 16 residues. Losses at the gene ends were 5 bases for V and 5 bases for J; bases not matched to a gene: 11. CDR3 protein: CASSSQREGLDETQYF. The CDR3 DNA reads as TGTGCCAGCAGTTCACAGCGGGAGGGCCTTGATGAGACCCAGTACTTC.

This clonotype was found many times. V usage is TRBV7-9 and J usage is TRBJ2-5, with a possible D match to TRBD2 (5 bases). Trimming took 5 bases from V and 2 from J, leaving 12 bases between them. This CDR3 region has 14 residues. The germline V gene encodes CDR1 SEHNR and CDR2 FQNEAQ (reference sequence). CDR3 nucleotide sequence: TGTGCCAGCAGCCCCTTAGCGCGTCAAGAGACCCAGTACTTC. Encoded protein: CASSPLARQETQYF.

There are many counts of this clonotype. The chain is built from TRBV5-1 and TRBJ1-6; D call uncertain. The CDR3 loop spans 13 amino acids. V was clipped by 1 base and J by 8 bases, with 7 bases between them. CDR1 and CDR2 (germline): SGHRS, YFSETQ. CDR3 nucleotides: TGCGCCAGCAGCTTGCAGCGGGATTCACCCCTCCACTTT. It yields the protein CASSLQRDSPLHF.

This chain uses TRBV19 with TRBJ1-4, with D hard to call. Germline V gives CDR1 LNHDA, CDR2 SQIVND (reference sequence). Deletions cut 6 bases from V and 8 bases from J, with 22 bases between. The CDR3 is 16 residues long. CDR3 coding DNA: TGTGCCAGTAGGGTTGGAGTAGGAGCTGGGTGGGAAAAACTGTTTTTT. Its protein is CASRVGVGAGWEKLFF.

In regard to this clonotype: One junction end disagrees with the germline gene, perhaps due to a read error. CDR3 DNA: TGTGCCAGCAGTTACCACGACAGTACCGGGGAGCTGTTTTTT. Translation gives CASSYHDSTGELFF. The chain couples TRBV10-3 to TRBJ2-2; D possibly corresponds to TRBD1 (5 bases). CDR1 and CDR2 from the germline V gene are ENHRY and SYGVKD. The CDR3 contains 14 residues.

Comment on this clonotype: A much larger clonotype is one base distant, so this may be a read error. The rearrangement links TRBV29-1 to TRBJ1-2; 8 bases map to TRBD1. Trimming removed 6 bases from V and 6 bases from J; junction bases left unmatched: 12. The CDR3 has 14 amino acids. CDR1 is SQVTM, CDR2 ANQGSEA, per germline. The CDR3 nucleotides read TGCAGCGTCAGACAGGGGCCCCTGCTAGATGGCTACACCTTC. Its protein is CSVRQGPLLDGYTF.

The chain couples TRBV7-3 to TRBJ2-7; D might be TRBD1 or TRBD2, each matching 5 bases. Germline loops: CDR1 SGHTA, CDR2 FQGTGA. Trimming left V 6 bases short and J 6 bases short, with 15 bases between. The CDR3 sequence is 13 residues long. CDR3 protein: CASSSQEAAEQYF. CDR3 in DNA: TGTGCCAGCAGTTCACAGGAGGCAGCCGAGCAGTACTTC.

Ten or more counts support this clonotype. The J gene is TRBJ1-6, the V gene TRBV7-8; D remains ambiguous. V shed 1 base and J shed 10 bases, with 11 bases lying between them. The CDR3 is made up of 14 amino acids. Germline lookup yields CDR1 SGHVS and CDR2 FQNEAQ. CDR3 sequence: CASSLDGGSSPLHF. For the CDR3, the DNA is TGTGCCAGCAGCTTAGACGGCGGCAGCTCACCCCTCCACTTT.

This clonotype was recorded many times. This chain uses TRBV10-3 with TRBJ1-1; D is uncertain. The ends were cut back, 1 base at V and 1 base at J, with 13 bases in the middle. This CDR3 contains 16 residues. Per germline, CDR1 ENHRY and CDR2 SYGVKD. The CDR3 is CAISELGSLTNTEAFF. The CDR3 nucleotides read TGTGCCATCAGTGAGTTAGGCAGCCTAACGAACACTGAAGCTTTCTTT.

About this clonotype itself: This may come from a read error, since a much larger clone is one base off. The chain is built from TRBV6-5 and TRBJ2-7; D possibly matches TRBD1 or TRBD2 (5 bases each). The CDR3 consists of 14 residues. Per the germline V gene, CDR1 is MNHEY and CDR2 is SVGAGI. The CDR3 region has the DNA TGTACCAGCAGTTACCGGGACGGTTCCTACGAGCAGTACTTC. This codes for CTSSYRDGSYEQYF.

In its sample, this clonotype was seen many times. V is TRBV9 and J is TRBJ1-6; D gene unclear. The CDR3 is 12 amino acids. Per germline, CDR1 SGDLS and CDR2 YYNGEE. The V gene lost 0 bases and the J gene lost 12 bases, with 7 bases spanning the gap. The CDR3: CASSVVEGPLHF. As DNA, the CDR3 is TGTGCCAGCAGCGTAGTCGAAGGACCCCTCCACTTT.

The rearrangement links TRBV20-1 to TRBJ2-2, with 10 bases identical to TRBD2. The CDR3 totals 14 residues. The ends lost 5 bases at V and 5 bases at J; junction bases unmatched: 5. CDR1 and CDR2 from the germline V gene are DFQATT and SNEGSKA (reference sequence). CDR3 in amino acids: CSAPLAGATGELFF. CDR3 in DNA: TGCAGTGCTCCCCTAGCGGGAGCTACCGGGGAGCTGTTTTTT.

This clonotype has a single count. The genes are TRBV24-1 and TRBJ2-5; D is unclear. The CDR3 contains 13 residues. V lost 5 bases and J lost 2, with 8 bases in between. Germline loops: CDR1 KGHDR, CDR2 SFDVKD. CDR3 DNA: TGTGCCACCAGTGGGATTGGTCAAGAGACCCAGTACTTC. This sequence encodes CATSGIGQETQYF.

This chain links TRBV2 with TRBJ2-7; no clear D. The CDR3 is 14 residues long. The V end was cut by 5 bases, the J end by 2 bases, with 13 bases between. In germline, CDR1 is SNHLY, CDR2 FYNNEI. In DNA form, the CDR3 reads TGTGCCAGCAGTACCAACCGGGTCCCCTACGAGCAGTACTTC. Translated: CASSTNRVPYEQYF. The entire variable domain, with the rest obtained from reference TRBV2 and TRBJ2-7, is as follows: EPEVTQTPSHQVTQMGQEVILRCVPISNHLYFYWYRQILGQKVEFLVSFYNNEISEKSEIFDDQFSVERPDGSNFTLKIRSTKLEDSAMYFCASSTNRVPYEQYFGPGTRLTVT.

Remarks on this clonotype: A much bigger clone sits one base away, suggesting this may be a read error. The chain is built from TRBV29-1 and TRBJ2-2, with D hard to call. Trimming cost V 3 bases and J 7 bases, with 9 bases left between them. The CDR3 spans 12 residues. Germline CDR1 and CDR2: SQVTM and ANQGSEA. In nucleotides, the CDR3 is TGCAGCGTTGAGGACGGCTACGGGGAGCTGTTTTTT. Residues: CSVEDGYGELFF.

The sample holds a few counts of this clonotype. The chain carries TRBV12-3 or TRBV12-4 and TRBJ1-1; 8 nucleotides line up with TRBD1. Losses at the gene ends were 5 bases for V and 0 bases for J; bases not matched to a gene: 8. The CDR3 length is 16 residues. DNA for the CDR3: TGTGCCAGCAGTCACCGGGACAGGCTCATGAACACTGAAGCTTTCTTT. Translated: CASSHRDRLMNTEAFF.

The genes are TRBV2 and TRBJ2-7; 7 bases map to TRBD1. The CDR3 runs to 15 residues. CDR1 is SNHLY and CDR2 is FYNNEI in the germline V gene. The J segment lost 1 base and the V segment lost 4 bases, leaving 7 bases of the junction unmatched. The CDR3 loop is CASSGGGPLSYEQYF. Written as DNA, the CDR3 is TGTGCCAGCAGTGGAGGGGGCCCCCTTTCCTACGAGCAGTACTTC.